The rows below give T cell receptor beta chains drawn from one sample of a study of T-cell reconstitution after alpha-beta-depleted transplantation in children. TCRdb reprocessed the PCR reads with MiXCR, giving one entry per CDR3 protein. Of a few hundred thousand distinct CDR3 sequences in the sample, 10% were seen once. Specimen: PBMCs, collected before TCRalphabeta/CD19-depleted stem cell transplant. These receptors all come from a boy in the first two years of life with acute myeloid leukemia, due to receive a stem cell transplant. Both conserved end residues are part of each CDR3.

v_call: TRBV12-3/TRBV12-4; cdr3_length: 14; cdr3_aa: CASTRTGGLHGYTF
v_call: TRBV5-6; cdr3_length: 14; cdr3_aa: CASSLGQETQPQHF
v_call: TRBV12-3/TRBV12-4; cdr3_length: 12; cdr3_aa: CASSLALEKQFF
v_call: TRBV4-2; cdr3_length: 17; cdr3_aa: CASSQVLNRGITYQQYF
v_call: TRBV5-1; cdr3_length: 15; cdr3_aa: CASSFMDSLNTEAFF
v_call: TRBV11-2; cdr3_length: 16; cdr3_aa: CASSLSQGGTYNEQFF
v_call: TRBV11-1; cdr3_length: 15; cdr3_aa: CASSRDPGVGYEQYF
v_call: TRBV19; cdr3_length: 14; cdr3_aa: CASSMPPSTDTQYF
v_call: TRBV7-2; cdr3_length: 14; cdr3_aa: CASSLEVSLDEQYF
v_call: TRBV5-1; cdr3_length: 17; cdr3_aa: CASSLSPRQGNNSPLHF
v_call: TRBV20-1; cdr3_length: 14; cdr3_aa: CSASSTWTGNTIYF
v_call: TRBV6-2/TRBV6-3; cdr3_length: 14; cdr3_aa: CASSYSSGEEPQHF
v_call: TRBV29-1; cdr3_length: 16; cdr3_aa: CSVETLRPSGSNEQFF
v_call: TRBV20-1; cdr3_length: 13; cdr3_aa: CSALRGSYNEQFF
v_call: TRBV12-3/TRBV12-4; cdr3_length: 20; cdr3_aa: CASSLGTGLLLAGNTGELFF
v_call: TRBV6-1; cdr3_length: 16; cdr3_aa: CASRKTAEGRTDTQYF
v_call: TRBV4-3; cdr3_length: 16; cdr3_aa: CASSQDRGRPYREQFF
v_call: TRBV29-1; cdr3_length: 14; cdr3_aa: CSVEGQGGTPEQYF
v_call: TRBV5-1; cdr3_length: 17; cdr3_aa: CASNGGAGGRLTETQYF
v_call: TRBV7-2; cdr3_length: 16; cdr3_aa: CASSFGGARGNQPQHF
v_call: TRBV28; cdr3_length: 15; cdr3_aa: CASSTQQGARTEAFF
v_call: TRBV6-1; cdr3_length: 18; cdr3_aa: CASSEGLAGGLMNTEAFF
v_call: TRBV5-4; cdr3_length: 14; cdr3_aa: CASRVLGTGGEQYF
v_call: TRBV5-5; cdr3_length: 16; cdr3_aa: CASSLGPPLGNQPQHF
v_call: TRBV20-1; cdr3_length: 15; cdr3_aa: CSAYPGTGFTDTQYF
v_call: TRBV28; cdr3_length: 15; cdr3_aa: CASSFRDRGLHEQYF
v_call: TRBV5-1; cdr3_length: 13; cdr3_aa: CASSIRVVETQYF
v_call: TRBV19; cdr3_length: 14; cdr3_aa: CASSTEHWAGELFF
v_call: TRBV11-3; cdr3_length: 15; cdr3_aa: CASSPLGGGPDTQYF
v_call: TRBV25-1; cdr3_length: 18; cdr3_aa: CASSTRTGFTGYQETQYF
v_call: TRBV6-5; cdr3_length: 14; cdr3_aa: CASSYGNSGNTIYF
v_call: TRBV27; cdr3_length: 16; cdr3_aa: CASSSPLAGGHETQYF
v_call: TRBV2; cdr3_length: 15; cdr3_aa: CASTKTGWDTGELFF
v_call: TRBV5-1; cdr3_length: 15; cdr3_aa: CASSRTFGQPYEQYF
v_call: TRBV7-8; cdr3_length: 15; cdr3_aa: CASSLGIDAYNEQFF
v_call: TRBV7-9; cdr3_length: 15; cdr3_aa: CASSLGERSSYEQYF
v_call: TRBV19; cdr3_length: 15; cdr3_aa: CASGGGGGSTDTQYF
v_call: TRBV5-1; cdr3_length: 12; cdr3_aa: CASSPAPYEQYF
v_call: TRBV23-1; cdr3_length: 14; cdr3_aa: CASSQSSVTGEQYF
v_call: TRBV5-4; cdr3_length: 14; cdr3_aa: CASRLAGGQETQYF
v_call: TRBV12-3/TRBV12-4; cdr3_length: 13; cdr3_aa: CASSLTAGTEAFF
v_call: TRBV6-2/TRBV6-3; cdr3_length: 13; cdr3_aa: CASSQLAYNEQFF
v_call: TRBV5-5; cdr3_length: 14; cdr3_aa: CASSLEGWRETQYF
v_call: TRBV5-1; cdr3_length: 13; cdr3_aa: CASSSGGSTEAFF
v_call: TRBV20-1; cdr3_length: 15; cdr3_aa: CSARLAGAVTGDLFF
v_call: TRBV5-6; cdr3_length: 15; cdr3_aa: CASSVDVSGANVLTF
v_call: TRBV5-1; cdr3_length: 14; cdr3_aa: CASSSQGADTEAFF
v_call: TRBV4-2; cdr3_length: 14; cdr3_aa: CASSQDPGTGAQYF
v_call: TRBV20-1; cdr3_length: 16; cdr3_aa: CSATRGTPMGTDTQYF
v_call: TRBV6-1; cdr3_length: 14; cdr3_aa: CASSRITGSYGYTF
v_call: TRBV11-2; cdr3_length: 14; cdr3_aa: CASSLVWEPEKLFF
v_call: TRBV29-1; cdr3_length: 14; cdr3_aa: CSVRQGERDQPQHF
v_call: TRBV12-3/TRBV12-4; cdr3_length: 17; cdr3_aa: CASSFWFGLAGNYEQYF